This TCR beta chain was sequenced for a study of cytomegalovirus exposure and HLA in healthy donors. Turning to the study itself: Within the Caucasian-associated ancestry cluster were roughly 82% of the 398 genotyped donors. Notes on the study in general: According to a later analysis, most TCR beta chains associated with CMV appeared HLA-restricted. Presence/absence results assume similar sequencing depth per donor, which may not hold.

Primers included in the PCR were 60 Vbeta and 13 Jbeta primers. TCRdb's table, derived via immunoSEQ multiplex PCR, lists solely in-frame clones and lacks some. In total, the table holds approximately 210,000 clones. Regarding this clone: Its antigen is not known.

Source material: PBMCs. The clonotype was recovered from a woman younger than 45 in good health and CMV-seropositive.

CDR3 sequence: CASSSIGQGNTEAFF. The DNA of the CDR3 is TGCGCCAGCAGCTCCATCGGACAGGGCAACACTGAAGCTTTCTTT. This rearrangement joins TRBV5-1 to TRBJ1-1; 8 positions match TRBD1. Per the germline V gene, CDR1 is SGHRS and CDR2 is YFSETQ. Trimming at V came to 3 bases and at J to 2 bases, leaving 6 bases not matched to a gene. The CDR3 has 15 amino acids.